This T cell receptor beta chain was sequenced during a study of technical replicates of blood from a few donors. CDR1 LGHNA and CDR2 YNFKEQ come from the germline V gene. V lost 0 bases to trimming and J lost 0 bases, with 9 bases between them. The CDR3 loop spans 16 amino acids. The data were produced by immunoSEQ multiplex PCR, yet TCRdb's version contains in-frame clones alone and is incomplete. The sample contains about 83,000 clones, about 94% of which appear only once. This clonotype was obtained from a human donor in good health. The specimen was T cells isolated from PBMCs. The chain joins TRBV4-2 to TRBJ1-3; D gene uncertain. CDR3 coding DNA: TGTGCCAGCAGCCAAGACCGGGAGCTCTCTGGAAACACCATATATTTT. Amino acids: CASSQDRELSGNTIYF.